This T cell receptor beta chain was found in a study of T cells in Graves' hyperthyroidism and ophthalmopathy. Study-wide findings and caveats: Ophthalmopathy was identified by the model a median around 6.9 months ahead of onset. Expanded thyroid clonotypes (above 0.001) were mostly also found in blood.

Patients aged 18 to 65 had newly diagnosed hyperthyroidism of under 2 months' duration. A roughly 10 ml volume of fresh peripheral blood provided the PBMCs. Ten or more counts support this clonotype. Its target is unknown. RNA transcripts gave rise to amplified TCR beta CDR3 regions. The TCR CDR3 first-round RT-PCR relied on the HTBI primer set. Each CDR3 protein gets one entry after TCRdb re-called the multiplex PCR reads with MiXCR. The sample has some 620,000 distinct CDR3 sequences; 15% to 20% are singletons. Germline-derived CDR1 and CDR2 are SGHRS and YFSETQ. The V and J ends lost 4 bases and 8 bases respectively, with 18 bases between them. The CDR3 length is 14 residues.

Sequencing used blood. The chain has TRBV5-1 and TRBJ1-2; D remains ambiguous. The sequence was collected from a woman aged 25 to 39 with Graves' hyperthyroidism. The CDR3: CASSIEDGGRGYTF. CDR3 in DNA: TGCGCCAGCAGCATAGAGGACGGCGGGCGCGGCTACACCTTC. Supplemented by reference TRBV5-1 and TRBJ1-2, the full variable domain reads KAGVTQTPRYLIKTRGQQVTLSCSPISGHRSVSWYQQTPGQGLQFLFEYFSETQRNKGNFPGRFSGRQFSNSRSEMNVSTLELGDSALYLCASSIEDGGRGYTFGSGTRLTVV.